A single sample is the source of the 15 T cell receptor beta chains below, sequenced in a study of Graves' ophthalmopathy and Graves' hyperthyroidism. Amplified TCR beta CDR3 regions were obtained using RNA transcripts as template. RT-PCR was first run with HTBI primers, then multiplex PCR in a second round. From the multiplex PCR reads, TCRdb called clonotypes with MiXCR, one entry per CDR3 protein. The sample consists of around 40,000 distinct CDR3 sequences, over 40% of them appearing once. Sequencing was done on a sample of peripheral blood. The origin of the receptors is an adult man with Graves' ophthalmopathy.

About this clonotype itself: The germline gene is not matched at one end of the junction; a read error may be the cause. The V call is TRBV7-9, the J call TRBJ2-5, with a tentative D call TRBD2 (5 bases). The CDR3 has 11 residues. In germline, CDR1 is SEHNR, CDR2 FQNEAQ (reference sequence). The CDR3 region has the DNA TGTGCCAACTACGTGGGAGAGACCCAGTACTTT. Its protein product is CANYVGETQYF.

This clonotype is classed as medium-sized (0.01 to 0.1%). The chain recombines TRBV20-1 with TRBJ1-5; 8 bases are shared with TRBD1. The V segment lost 6 bases and the J segment 6 bases; nucleotides outside the gene matches: 10. Germline CDR1 is DFQATT and CDR2 is SNEGSKA (reference sequence). CDR3 length: 14 residues. The CDR3 loop is CSASDRGVVQPQHF. In DNA form, the CDR3 reads TGCAGTGCCTCCGACAGGGGAGTTGTTCAGCCCCAGCATTTT.

This clonotype has a count of ten or more. The chain joins TRBV10-2 to TRBJ2-7; 11 positions agree with TRBD2. The V gene end was trimmed by 0 bases and the J gene end by 3 bases; junction bases not matched to a gene: 4. CDR1 is WSHSY and CDR2 is SAAADI in the germline V gene. The CDR3 consists of 16 residues. CDR3 region: CASSESLAGGGYEQYF. The CDR3 coding sequence is TGCGCCAGCAGTGAGTCCTTAGCGGGAGGGGGCTACGAGCAGTACTTC.

This clonotype is termed medium-sized. The CDR3 sequence is CATSRDRLAGTDTQYF. The CDR3 region has the DNA TGTGCCACCAGCAGAGATCGGCTAGCGGGCACAGATACGCAGTATTTT. The chain has TRBV15 and TRBJ2-3; the match to TRBD2 covers 7 bases. This CDR3 is 16 amino acids long. V was clipped by 0 bases and J by 1 base; unmatched bases: 4. The V gene's germline CDR1 is LNHNV and CDR2 YYDKDF (reference sequence).

This clonotype was counted ten times or more. The chain employs TRBV4-3 and TRBJ2-1, with TRBD2 matching over 9 bases. This CDR3 has 15 residues. The V segment lost 1 base and the J segment 8 bases; nucleotides outside the gene matches: 6. Germline CDR1 LGHNA, CDR2 YSLEER. Here the CDR3 reads CASSQGRGGFDEQFF. CDR3 nucleotide sequence: TGCGCCAGCAGCCAAGGGCGGGGGGGTTTCGATGAGCAGTTCTTC.

This clonotype was counted many times. The chain is built from TRBV2 and TRBJ2-3, with D perhaps TRBD2 (7 bases). The ends were cut back, 5 bases at V and 6 bases at J, with 18 bases in the middle. Germline-derived CDR1 and CDR2 are SNHLY and FYNNEI. This CDR3 spans 15 amino acids. CDR3 nucleotides: TGTGCCAGCAGTCCGAGGTGGGGGAGGGGGGATACGCAGTATTTT. It codes for CASSPRWGRGDTQYF.

For the CDR3, the DNA is TGCAGTGCTAGAGACCCACAGGGGACTAGGTACGAGCAGTACTTC. Translated, it gives CSARDPQGTRYEQYF. The chain employs TRBV20-1 and TRBJ2-7; tentatively, D is TRBD2 (8 bases). This CDR3 contains 15 residues. The V end was cut by 0 bases, the J end by 4 bases, with 16 bases between. Germline CDR1 reads DFQATT; CDR2 reads SNEGSKA (reference sequence).

This clonotype has ten or more counts. The gene calls are TRBV7-3 and TRBJ2-1, with 10 bases aligning to TRBD2. In germline, CDR1 is SGHTA, CDR2 FQGTGA. This CDR3 contains 16 residues. V lost 2 bases to trimming and J lost 4 bases; unmatched junction nucleotides: 5. The CDR3 DNA reads as TGTGCCAGCAGCTTACAAGGGACTAGCGCTTACAATGAGCAGTTCTTC. It specifies CASSLQGTSAYNEQFF.

By share, this clonotype ranks as medium-sized. The V call is TRBV2, the J call TRBJ1-2; D may be TRBD1 (5 bases). The germline V gene has CDR1 SNHLY and CDR2 FYNNEI. Trimming cost V 2 bases and J 0 bases, with 10 bases left between them. The CDR3 spans 15 residues. Here the CDR3 reads CASSETGSSNYGYTF. The CDR3 nucleotides are TGTGCCAGCAGTGAAACAGGATCATCTAACTATGGCTACACCTTC.

The chain is built from TRBV20-1 and TRBJ2-1; D remains ambiguous. This CDR3 has 14 residues. The germline gives CDR1 DFQATT, CDR2 SNEGSKA (reference sequence). With 5 bases removed from V and 7 bases from J, the gap between germline ends came to 18 bases. Here the CDR3 reads CSAPPWSSPNEQFF. In DNA form, the CDR3 reads TGCAGTGCTCCCCCTTGGAGTAGCCCGAATGAGCAGTTCTTC.

There are many counts of this clonotype. V usage is TRBV5-1 and J usage is TRBJ2-5, with no clear D. V lost 3 bases to trimming and J lost 5 bases, with 20 bases between them. The germline V gene has CDR1 SGHRS and CDR2 YFSETQ. The CDR3 contains 16 residues. CDR3 in DNA: TGCGCCAGCAGCTCCACCCCTCCCCCCGTTAGGGAGACCCAGTACTTC. Its translation is CASSSTPPPVRETQYF.

Only one count was recorded for this clonotype. The chain employs TRBV11-2 and TRBJ2-7, with a possible D match to TRBD2 (5 bases). The CDR3 has 15 amino acids. Germline CDR1 reads SGHAT; CDR2 reads FQNNGV. Trimming removed 7 bases at V and 7 bases at J, with 23 bases between. CDR3 sequence: CASNPTDSTAGEQYV. DNA for the CDR3: TGTGCCAGCAACCCCACCGATTCCACCGCGGGTGAGCAGTACGTC.

This clonotype was recorded only once. At one boundary the junction diverges from the germline segment, which might be a read error. This sequence joins TRBV11-2 and TRBJ2-3, with D perhaps being TRBD1 or TRBD2 (5 bases each). Germline CDR1 is SGHAT and CDR2 is FQNNGV. This CDR3 has 15 residues. The CDR3 is CATSVGGRRTDTQYF. The CDR3, as DNA: TGTGCCACCAGCGTTGGGGGAAGAAGGACAGATACGCAGTATTTT.

V gene TRBV24-1 combines with J gene TRBJ2-7; 8 nucleotides line up with TRBD1. V trimming: 3 bases; J trimming: 6 bases; junction bases outside the gene matches: 9. Germline V lookup: CDR1 KGHDR, CDR2 SFDVKD. The CDR3 extends over 15 amino acids. The CDR3 is CATSDTRTGLGEQYF. The CDR3 DNA reads TGTGCCACCAGTGATACGCGGACAGGGTTGGGCGAGCAGTACTTC.

This clonotype was seen many times. The rearrangement links TRBV28 to TRBJ1-2, with no clear D. This CDR3 contains 11 residues. The V and J ends lost 4 bases and 8 bases respectively, with 8 bases between them. The germline V gene encodes CDR1 MDHEN and CDR2 SYDVKM. The CDR3 here is CASSSMGGYTF. The DNA of the CDR3 is TGTGCCAGCAGTTCGATGGGGGGCTACACCTTC.